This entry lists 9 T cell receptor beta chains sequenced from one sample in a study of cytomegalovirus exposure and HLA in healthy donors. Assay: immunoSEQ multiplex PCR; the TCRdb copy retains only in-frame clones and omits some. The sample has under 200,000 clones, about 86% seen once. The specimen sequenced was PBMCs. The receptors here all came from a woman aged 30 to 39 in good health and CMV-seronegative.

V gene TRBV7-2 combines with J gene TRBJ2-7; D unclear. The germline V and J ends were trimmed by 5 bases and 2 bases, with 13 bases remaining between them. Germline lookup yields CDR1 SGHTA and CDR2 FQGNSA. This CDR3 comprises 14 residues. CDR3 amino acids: CASSPDNGPYEQYF. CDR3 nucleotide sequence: TGTGCCAGCAGCCCCGACAATGGACCCTACGAGCAGTACTTC. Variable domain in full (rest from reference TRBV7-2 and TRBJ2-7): GAGVSQSPSNKVTEKGKDVELRCDPISGHTALYWYRQSLGQGLEFLIYFQGNSAPDKSGLPSDRFSAERTGGSVSTLTIQRTQQEDSAVYLCASSPDNGPYEQYFGPGTRLTVT.

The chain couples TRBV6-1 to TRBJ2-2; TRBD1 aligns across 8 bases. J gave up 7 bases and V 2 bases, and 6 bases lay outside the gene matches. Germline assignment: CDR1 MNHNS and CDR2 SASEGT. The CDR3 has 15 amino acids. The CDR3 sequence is CASSEMAGGSGELFF. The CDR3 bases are TGTGCCAGCAGTGAAATGGCAGGGGGCAGCGGGGAGCTGTTTTTT.

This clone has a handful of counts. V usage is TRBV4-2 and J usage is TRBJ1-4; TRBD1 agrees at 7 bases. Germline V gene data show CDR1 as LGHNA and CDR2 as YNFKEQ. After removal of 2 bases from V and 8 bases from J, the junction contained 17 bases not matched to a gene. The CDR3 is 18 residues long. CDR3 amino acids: CASSQWGRVEGAREKLFF. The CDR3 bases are TGTGCCAGCAGCCAATGGGGGCGCGTCGAGGGGGCGCGGGAAAAACTGTTTTTT.

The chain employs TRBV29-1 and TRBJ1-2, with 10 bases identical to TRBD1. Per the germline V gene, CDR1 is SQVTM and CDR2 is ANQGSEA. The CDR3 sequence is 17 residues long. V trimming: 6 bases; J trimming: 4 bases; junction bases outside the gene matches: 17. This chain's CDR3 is CSVRRGAGTGDLYGYTF. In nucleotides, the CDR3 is TGCAGCGTGAGAAGAGGAGCCGGGACAGGGGACCTCTATGGCTACACCTTC. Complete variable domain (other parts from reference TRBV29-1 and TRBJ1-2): SAVISQKPSRDICQRGTSLTIQCQVDSQVTMMFWYRQQPGQSLTLIATANQGSEATYESGFVIDKFPISRPNLTFSTLTVSNMSPEDSSIYLCSVRRGAGTGDLYGYTFGSGTRLTVV.

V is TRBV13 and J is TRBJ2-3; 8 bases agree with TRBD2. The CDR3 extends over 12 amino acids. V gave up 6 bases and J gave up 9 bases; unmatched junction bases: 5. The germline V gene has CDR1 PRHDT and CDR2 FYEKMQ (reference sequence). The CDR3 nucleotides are TGTGCCAGCAGTACTCAGCGGGGGACGCAGTATTTT. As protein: CASSTQRGTQYF.

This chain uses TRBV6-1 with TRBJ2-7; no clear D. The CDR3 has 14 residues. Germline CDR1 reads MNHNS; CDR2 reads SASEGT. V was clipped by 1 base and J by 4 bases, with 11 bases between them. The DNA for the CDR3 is TGTGCCAGCAGTGAAGGGGTTGGGCCGTACGAGCAGTACTTC. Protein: CASSEGVGPYEQYF.

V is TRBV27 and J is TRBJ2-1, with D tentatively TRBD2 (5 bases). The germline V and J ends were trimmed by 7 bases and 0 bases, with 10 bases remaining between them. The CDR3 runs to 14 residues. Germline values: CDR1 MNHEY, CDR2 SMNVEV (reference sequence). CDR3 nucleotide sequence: TGTGCCAGCATAGGACTTAGCTCCTACAATGAGCAGTTCTTC. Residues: CASIGLSSYNEQFF.

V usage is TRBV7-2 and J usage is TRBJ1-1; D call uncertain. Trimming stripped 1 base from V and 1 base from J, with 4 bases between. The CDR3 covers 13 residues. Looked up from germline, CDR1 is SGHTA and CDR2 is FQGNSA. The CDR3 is CASSLGQNTEAFF. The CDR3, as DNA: TGTGCCAGCAGCTTAGGACAGAACACTGAAGCTTTCTTT.

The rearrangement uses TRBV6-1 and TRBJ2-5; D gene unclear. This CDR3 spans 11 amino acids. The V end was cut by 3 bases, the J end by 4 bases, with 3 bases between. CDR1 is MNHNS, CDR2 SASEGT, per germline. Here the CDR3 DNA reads TGTGCCAGCAGTGACCTAGAGACCCAGTACTTC. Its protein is CASSDLETQYF.